This is a list of T cell receptor beta chains from one sample in a study of siplizumab effects on memory and regulatory T cells. Clones were read by immunoSEQ multiplex PCR, and TCRdb kept only the in-frame ones, dropping some. In the table there are 100,000 to 110,000 clones, about 94% of which are singletons. The material sequenced was non-Treg CD4+ T cells sorted from blood. Receptor source: a human donor in good health. Both conserved end residues are part of each CDR3. The order of the fields is V gene, CDR3 protein.

V: TRBV9
CDR3: CASSASPLAGSGNTIYF

V: TRBV7-9
CDR3: CASSLRGFNGEQYF

V: TRBV13
CDR3: CASSSNLQGFNEQYF

V: TRBV19
CDR3: CASSQGRFGEKLFF

V: TRBV5-4
CDR3: CASSLGTELDQHF

V: TRBV4-1
CDR3: CASSQVEGGNYGYTF

V: TRBV5-6
CDR3: CASSLVDRNTEAFF

V: TRBV10-3
CDR3: CAIRDREGHTEAFF

V: TRBV9
CDR3: CASSVGDSKETQYF

V: TRBV6-4
CDR3: CASRPQLGQGGQPQHF

V: TRBV9
CDR3: CASSPGRTYEQYF

V: TRBV29-1
CDR3: CSVEVWERSEQYF

V: TRBV19
CDR3: CASRPTDRVAEKLFF

V: TRBV6-5
CDR3: CASSFQGGELFF

V: TRBV7-2
CDR3: CASSSTGTEGYEQYF

V: TRBV19
CDR3: CASSREGLAFINEQFF